These 2 T cell receptor beta chains share one sample of origin, sequenced in a study of post-analysis software for immune sequencing data. Study-wide results and caveats: A handful of TRBV segments were more frequent in patients than controls; TRBV5-6, TRBV5-1 and TRBV20-1 belonged to this group.

These receptors' targets are unknown. Unique molecular identifiers were present in the TCR beta cDNA libraries. In TCRdb, the PCR reads were re-called with MiXCR into one record per CDR3 protein. The sample lists around 400,000 distinct CDR3 sequences; approximately 37% were seen once. The sequenced sample was blood. These receptors were taken from a girl aged 2-10 years with multiple sclerosis.

This clonotype appeared a few times. J is TRBJ1-4 and V is TRBV4-1; D might be TRBD1 (6 bases). Germline V gives CDR1 MGHRA, CDR2 YSYEKL. With 5 bases removed from V and 4 bases from J, the gap between germline ends came to 20 bases. The CDR3 covers 17 residues. CDR3 in DNA: TGCGCCAGCAGCGATAAAAAGGCAGGACAGCGTAATGAAAAACTGTTTTTT. Its translation is CASSDKKAGQRNEKLFF.

CDR3 bases: TGTGCCAGCAGCTTAGATAGTCGCGACGGCAGGGCTTTTTACAATGAGCAGTTCTTC. This codes for CASSLDSRDGRAFYNEQFF. The chain uses TRBV7-3 and TRBJ2-1, with D maybe TRBD1 (5 bases). In germline, CDR1 is SGHTA, CDR2 FQGTGA. CDR3 length: 19 residues. The V gene lost 2 bases and the J gene lost 4 bases, with 24 bases spanning the gap.